The next 15 T cell receptor beta chains were all read from a single sample in a study of blood T cell repertoires in COVID-19. The repertoire was sequenced with immunoSEQ multiplex PCR; TCRdb's copy has only in-frame clones and lacks some. Among approximately 46,000 clones listed, around 83% were seen once. The sample comprised peripheral blood. The receptors come from a human donor in a cohort sampled during active COVID-19.

The rearrangement links TRBV24-1 to TRBJ2-3; 8 bases are a match to TRBD1. With 4 bases clipped from V and 2 bases from J, the junction kept 7 bases outside the gene matches. Germline CDR1 KGHDR, CDR2 SFDVKD. The CDR3 is made up of 16 amino acids. CDR3 coding DNA: TGTGCCACCAGTGACCGCGGACAGGGCTTCACAGATACGCAGTATTTT. This gives the protein CATSDRGQGFTDTQYF.

This clone has only one observation. The chain uses TRBV5-1 and TRBJ2-5, with D maybe TRBD1 (6 bases). The germline V and J ends were trimmed by 0 bases and 5 bases, with 11 bases remaining between them. Germline values: CDR1 SGHRS, CDR2 YFSETQ. This CDR3 has 14 amino acids. CDR3 region: CASSLEGRGETQYF. For the CDR3, the DNA is TGCGCCAGCAGCTTGGAGGGCAGGGGTGAGACCCAGTACTTC.

J is TRBJ2-7 and V is TRBV5-1; 9 nucleotides align to TRBD1. With 4 bases clipped from V and 1 base from J, the junction kept 6 bases outside the gene matches. The CDR3 loop spans 15 amino acids. CDR1 is SGHRS and CDR2 is YFSETQ in the germline V gene. CDR3 region: CASSGTGGASYEQYF. CDR3 nucleotides: TGCGCCAGCAGCGGAACAGGGGGCGCGTCCTACGAGCAGTACTTC.

J is TRBJ2-6 and V is TRBV11-3; no definite D call. The V gene lost 6 bases and the J gene lost 1 base, with 10 bases spanning the gap. Germline-derived CDR1 and CDR2 are SGHNT and YENEEA. This CDR3 is built from 15 residues. CDR3: CASSFRVSGANVLTF. Here the CDR3 DNA reads TGTGCCAGCAGTTTTCGGGTTTCTGGGGCCAACGTCCTGACTTTC.

The CDR3 reads CASSLGLAGGVENEQFF. CDR3 in DNA: TGTGCCAGCAGCTTGGGACTAGCGGGAGGGGTGGAGAATGAGCAGTTCTTC. The J gene is TRBJ2-1, the V gene TRBV11-3, with 16 bases identical to TRBD2. V was pared by 3 bases and J by 7 bases, with 6 bases of the junction left unmatched. The germline CDR1 and CDR2 sequences are SGHNT and YENEEA. The CDR3 has 17 residues.

The chain is built from TRBV3-1 (or the pseudogene TRBV3-2) and TRBJ2-2; 13 bases are a match to TRBD2. The trim removed 4 bases at V and 8 bases at J, leaving 7 bases unmatched. The CDR3 runs to 16 residues. Germline values: CDR1 LGHDT, CDR2 YNNKEL (reference sequence). The chain's CDR3 is CASSLRTSGSFGELFF. DNA of the CDR3: TGTGCCAGCAGCCTTCGGACTAGCGGGAGTTTTGGGGAGCTGTTTTTT.

The J gene is TRBJ1-3, the V gene TRBV5-1, with 8 positions matching TRBD1. Germline CDR1 SGHRS, CDR2 YFSETQ. The J segment lost 2 bases and the V segment lost 4 bases, leaving 8 bases of the junction unmatched. The CDR3 covers 16 residues. This chain's CDR3 is CASSPDRGSPGNTIYF. Written as DNA, the CDR3 is TGCGCCAGCAGCCCCGACAGGGGTAGTCCTGGAAACACCATATATTTT.

The rearrangement joins TRBV5-4 to TRBJ2-1; a possible D gene is TRBD2 (5 bases). Looked up from germline, CDR1 is SGHNT and CDR2 is YYREEE (reference sequence). Trimming took off 2 bases at V and 9 bases at J, with 9 bases between the two ends. This CDR3 region has 12 residues. The CDR3 nucleotides read TGTGCCAGCAGCTTCCCTAGCACTGAGCAGTTCTTC. Translating it yields CASSFPSTEQFF.

The chain recombines TRBV27 with TRBJ1-3, with 7 bases matching TRBD1. The CDR3 has 16 residues. V trimming: 6 bases; J trimming: 4 bases; junction bases outside the gene matches: 12. Germline CDR1 MNHEY, CDR2 SMNVEV (reference sequence). The CDR3 loop reads CASRVRDRVRGNTIYF. In nucleotides, the CDR3 is TGTGCCAGCAGGGTCCGCGACAGGGTTAGGGGAAACACCATATATTTT.

The rearrangement uses TRBV6-2 or TRBV6-3 and TRBJ2-7; D is possibly TRBD2 (6 bases). The ends were cut back, 5 bases at V and 0 bases at J, with 8 bases in the middle. Germline loops: CDR1 MNHEY, CDR2 SVGEGT. CDR3 length: 13 amino acids. For the CDR3, the DNA is TGTGCCAGCAGTCGCGGGATCTCCTACGAGCAGTACTTC. Its protein is CASSRGISYEQYF.

The chain joins TRBV4-3 to TRBJ2-1; 8 nucleotides line up with TRBD2. The germline V gene has CDR1 LGHNA and CDR2 YSLEER. The CDR3 is 16 amino acids. The ends lost 0 bases at V and 4 bases at J; junction bases unmatched: 5. CDR3 nucleotides: TGCGCCAGCAGCCAAGATACAGGGACTAGGTACAATGAGCAGTTCTTC. Protein product: CASSQDTGTRYNEQFF.

This chain uses TRBV5-1 with TRBJ2-4; TRBD2 is a possible D gene (5 bases). V gave up 0 bases and J gave up 7 bases, with 11 bases separating them. CDR3 length equals 14 residues. CDR1 is SGHRS, CDR2 YFSETQ, per germline. DNA of the CDR3: TGCGCCAGCAGCTTGGAGGCGGGCGTGAACATTCAGTACTTC. It specifies CASSLEAGVNIQYF.

The rearrangement uses TRBV6-6 and TRBJ2-1; 9 bases fit TRBD2. The germline CDR1 and CDR2 sequences are MNHNY and SVGAGI (reference sequence). J was trimmed by 8 bases and V by 2 bases; bases with no gene match: 7. This CDR3 comprises 15 residues. This chain's CDR3 is CASSYGGGRADEQFF. The CDR3 nucleotides read TGTGCCAGCAGTTACGGCGGCGGGAGGGCCGATGAGCAGTTCTTC.

The chain joins TRBV3-1 (or the pseudogene TRBV3-2) to TRBJ2-1, with D perhaps matching TRBD1 (6 bases). Germline assignment: CDR1 LGHDT and CDR2 YNNKEL (reference sequence). The V end was cut by 1 base, the J end by 7 bases, with 11 bases between. The CDR3 has 14 amino acids. As DNA, the CDR3 is TGTGCCAGCAGCCAAGCCGACAGGAATAATGAGCAGTTCTTC. Translating gives CASSQADRNNEQFF.

In its sample, this clone was seen a few times. This sequence joins TRBV7-9 and TRBJ1-4; 8 nucleotides align to TRBD1. Trimming at V came to 5 bases and at J to 7 bases, leaving 6 bases not matched to a gene. The CDR3 is made up of 14 amino acids. Per the germline V gene, CDR1 is SEHNR and CDR2 is FQNEAQ (reference sequence). This CDR3 is CASSPGQGSEKLFF. The CDR3 DNA reads TGTGCCAGCAGCCCCGGACAGGGCAGTGAAAAACTGTTTTTT.